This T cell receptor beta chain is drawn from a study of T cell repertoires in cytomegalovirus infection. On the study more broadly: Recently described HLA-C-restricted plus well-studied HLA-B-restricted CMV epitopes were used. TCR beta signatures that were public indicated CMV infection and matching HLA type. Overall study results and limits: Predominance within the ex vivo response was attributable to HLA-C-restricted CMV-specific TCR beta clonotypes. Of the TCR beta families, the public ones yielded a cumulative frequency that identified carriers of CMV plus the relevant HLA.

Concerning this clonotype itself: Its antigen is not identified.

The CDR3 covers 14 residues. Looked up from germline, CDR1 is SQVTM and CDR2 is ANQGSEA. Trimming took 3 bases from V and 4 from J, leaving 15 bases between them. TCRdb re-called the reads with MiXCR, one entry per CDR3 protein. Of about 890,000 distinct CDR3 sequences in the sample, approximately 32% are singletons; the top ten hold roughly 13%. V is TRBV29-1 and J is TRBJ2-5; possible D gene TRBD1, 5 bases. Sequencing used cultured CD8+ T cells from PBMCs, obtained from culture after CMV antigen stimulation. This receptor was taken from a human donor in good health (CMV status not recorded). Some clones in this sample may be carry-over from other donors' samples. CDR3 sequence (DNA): TGCAGCGTTGAGGCGGCAGGGATGGGAGAGACCCAGTACTTC. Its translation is CSVEAAGMGETQYF.